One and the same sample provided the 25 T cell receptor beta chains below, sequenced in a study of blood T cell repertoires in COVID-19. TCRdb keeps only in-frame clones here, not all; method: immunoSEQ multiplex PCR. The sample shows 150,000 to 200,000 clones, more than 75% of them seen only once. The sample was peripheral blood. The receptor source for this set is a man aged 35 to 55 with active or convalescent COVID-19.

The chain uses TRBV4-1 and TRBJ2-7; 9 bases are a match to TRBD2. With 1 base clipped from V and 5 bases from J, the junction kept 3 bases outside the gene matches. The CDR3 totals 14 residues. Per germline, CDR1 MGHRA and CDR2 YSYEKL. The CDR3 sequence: CASSQVASGDEQYF. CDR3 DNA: TGCGCCAGCAGCCAAGTAGCTAGCGGGGACGAGCAGTACTTC.

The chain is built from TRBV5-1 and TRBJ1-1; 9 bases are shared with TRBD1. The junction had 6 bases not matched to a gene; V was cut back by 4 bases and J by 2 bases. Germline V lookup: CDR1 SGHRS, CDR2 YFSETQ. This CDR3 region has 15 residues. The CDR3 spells CASSTGQGPNTEAFF. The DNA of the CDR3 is TGCGCCAGCAGCACAGGACAGGGGCCAAACACTGAAGCTTTCTTT.

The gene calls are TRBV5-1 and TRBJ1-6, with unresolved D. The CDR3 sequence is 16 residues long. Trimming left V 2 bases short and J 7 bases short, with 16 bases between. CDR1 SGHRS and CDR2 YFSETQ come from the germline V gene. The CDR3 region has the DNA TGCGCCAGCAGCTTTCTCGTAGAGGGATCAAATTCACCCCTCCACTTT. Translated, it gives CASSFLVEGSNSPLHF.

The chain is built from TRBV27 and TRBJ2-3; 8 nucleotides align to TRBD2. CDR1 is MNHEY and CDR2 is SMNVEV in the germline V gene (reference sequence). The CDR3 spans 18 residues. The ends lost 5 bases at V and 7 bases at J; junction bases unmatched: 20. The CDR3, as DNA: TGTGCCAGCAGTCCCCCCCGCTTGGGGGCGGGAGGAACATATACGCAGTATTTT. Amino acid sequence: CASSPPRLGAGGTYTQYF.

The CDR3 region has the DNA TGTGCCAGCAGTAAGGTGGGACTAGCGGGAAACGAGCAGTTCTTC. It codes for CASSKVGLAGNEQFF. The rearrangement joins TRBV7-9 to TRBJ2-1; 13 nucleotides agree with TRBD2. V dropped 6 bases and J dropped 10; count of bases not matched to a gene: 9. CDR3 size: 15 residues. The germline V gene has CDR1 SEHNR and CDR2 FQNEAQ (reference sequence).

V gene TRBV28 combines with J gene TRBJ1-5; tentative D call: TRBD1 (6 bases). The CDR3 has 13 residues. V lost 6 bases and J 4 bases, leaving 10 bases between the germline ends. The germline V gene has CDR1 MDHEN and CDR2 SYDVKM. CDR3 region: CASRTTGNQPQHF. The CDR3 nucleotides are TGTGCCAGCAGGACCACAGGGAATCAGCCCCAGCATTTT.

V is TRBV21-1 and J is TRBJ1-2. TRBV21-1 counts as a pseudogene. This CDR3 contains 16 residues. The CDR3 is CASSKARGGANYGYTF. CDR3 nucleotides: TGTGCCAGCAGCAAAGCTCGGGGAGGGGCCAACTATGGCTACACCTTC.

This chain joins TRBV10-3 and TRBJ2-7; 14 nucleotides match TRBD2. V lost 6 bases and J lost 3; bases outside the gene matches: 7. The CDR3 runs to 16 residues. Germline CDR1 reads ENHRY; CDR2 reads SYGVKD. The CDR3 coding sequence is TGTGCCATCAGCTACGGGACTAGCGGGGGAATCTACGAGCAGTACTTC. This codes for CAISYGTSGGIYEQYF.

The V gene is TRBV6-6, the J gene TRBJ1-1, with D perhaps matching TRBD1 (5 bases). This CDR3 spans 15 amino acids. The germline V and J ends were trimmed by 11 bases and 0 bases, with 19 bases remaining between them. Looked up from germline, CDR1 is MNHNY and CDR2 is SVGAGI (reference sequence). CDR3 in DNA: TGTGCCTCCCCGCGAGCAGGGTACGTGAACACTGAAGCTTTCTTT. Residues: CASPRAGYVNTEAFF.

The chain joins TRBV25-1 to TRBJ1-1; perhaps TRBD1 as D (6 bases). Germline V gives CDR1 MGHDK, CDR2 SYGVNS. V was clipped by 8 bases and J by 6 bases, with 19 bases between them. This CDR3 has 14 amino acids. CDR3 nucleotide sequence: TGTGCCAGCCTGAACCCAGGGGCAAAACCTGAAGCTTTCTTT. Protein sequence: CASLNPGAKPEAFF.

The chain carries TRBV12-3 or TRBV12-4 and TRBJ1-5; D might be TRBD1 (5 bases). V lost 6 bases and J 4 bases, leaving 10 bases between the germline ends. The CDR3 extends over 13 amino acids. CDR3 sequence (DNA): TGTGCCAGCAGAACAGGAGCGAATCAGCCCCAGCATTTT. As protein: CASRTGANQPQHF.

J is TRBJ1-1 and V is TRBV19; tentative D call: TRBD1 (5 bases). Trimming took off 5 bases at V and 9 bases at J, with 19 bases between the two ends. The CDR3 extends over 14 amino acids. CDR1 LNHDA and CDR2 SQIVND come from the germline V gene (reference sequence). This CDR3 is CASSDSARQPKAFF. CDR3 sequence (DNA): TGTGCCAGTAGTGACTCGGCAAGACAGCCGAAAGCTTTCTTT.

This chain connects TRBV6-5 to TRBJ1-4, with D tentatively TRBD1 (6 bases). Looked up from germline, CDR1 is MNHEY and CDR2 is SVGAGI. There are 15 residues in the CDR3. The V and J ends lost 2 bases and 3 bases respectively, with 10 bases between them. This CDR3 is CASSYSGGPNEKLFF. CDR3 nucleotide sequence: TGTGCCAGCAGTTACAGTGGGGGCCCTAATGAAAAACTGTTTTTT.

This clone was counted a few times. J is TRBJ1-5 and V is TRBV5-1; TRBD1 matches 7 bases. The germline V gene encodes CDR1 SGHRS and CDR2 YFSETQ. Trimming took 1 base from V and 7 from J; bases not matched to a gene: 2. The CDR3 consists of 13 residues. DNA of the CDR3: TGCGCCAGCAGCTTGACAGGGGAACAGCCCCAGCATTTT. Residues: CASSLTGEQPQHF.

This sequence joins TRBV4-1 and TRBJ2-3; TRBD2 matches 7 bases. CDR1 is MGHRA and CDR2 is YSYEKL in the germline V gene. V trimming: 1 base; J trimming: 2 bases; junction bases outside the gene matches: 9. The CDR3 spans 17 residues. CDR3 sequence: CASSQGQRGLLTDTQYF. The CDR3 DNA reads TGCGCCAGCAGCCAAGGCCAGCGGGGCCTACTCACAGATACGCAGTATTTT.

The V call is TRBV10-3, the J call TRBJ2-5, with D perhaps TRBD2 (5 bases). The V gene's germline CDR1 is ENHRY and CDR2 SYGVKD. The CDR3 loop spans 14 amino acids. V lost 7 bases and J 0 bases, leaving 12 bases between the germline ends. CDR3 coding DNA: TGTGCCATCAAAGGACCGGACTACCAAGAGACCCAGTACTTC. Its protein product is CAIKGPDYQETQYF.

CDR3 protein: CASRGTSGGTYEQYF. The CDR3 nucleotides read TGTGCCAGCAGGGGGACTAGCGGGGGTACGTACGAGCAGTACTTC. The chain combines TRBV2 with TRBJ2-7, with 14 positions matching TRBD2. Germline CDR1 and CDR2: SNHLY and FYNNEI. The CDR3 is made up of 15 amino acids. The V gene end was trimmed by 6 bases and the J gene end by 4 bases; junction bases not matched to a gene: 5.

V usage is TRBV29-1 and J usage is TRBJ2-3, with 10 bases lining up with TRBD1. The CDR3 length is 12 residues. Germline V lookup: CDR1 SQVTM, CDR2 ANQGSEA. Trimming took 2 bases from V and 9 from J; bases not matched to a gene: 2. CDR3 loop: CSVELGQGTQYF. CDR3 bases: TGCAGCGTTGAACTGGGACAGGGGACGCAGTATTTT.

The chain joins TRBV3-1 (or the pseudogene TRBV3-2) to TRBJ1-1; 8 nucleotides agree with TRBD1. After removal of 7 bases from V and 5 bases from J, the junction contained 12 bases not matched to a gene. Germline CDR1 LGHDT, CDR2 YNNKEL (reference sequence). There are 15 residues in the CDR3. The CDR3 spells CASKSRAGGFTEAFF. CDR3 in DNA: TGTGCCAGCAAGAGCAGGGCAGGGGGCTTTACTGAAGCTTTCTTT.

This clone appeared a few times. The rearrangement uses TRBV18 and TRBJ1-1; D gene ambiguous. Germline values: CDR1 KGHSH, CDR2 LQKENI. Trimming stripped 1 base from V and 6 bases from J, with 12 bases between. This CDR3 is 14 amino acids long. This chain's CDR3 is CASSPHKDSAEAFF. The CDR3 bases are TGTGCCAGCTCACCACATAAGGATAGCGCTGAAGCTTTCTTT.

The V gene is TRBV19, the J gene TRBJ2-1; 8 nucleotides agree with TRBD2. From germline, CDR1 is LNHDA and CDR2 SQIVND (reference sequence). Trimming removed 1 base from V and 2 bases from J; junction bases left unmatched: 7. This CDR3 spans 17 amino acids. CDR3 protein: CASSIAGSGNAYNEQFF. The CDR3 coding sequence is TGTGCCAGTAGTATAGCCGGTAGCGGGAATGCCTACAATGAGCAGTTCTTC.

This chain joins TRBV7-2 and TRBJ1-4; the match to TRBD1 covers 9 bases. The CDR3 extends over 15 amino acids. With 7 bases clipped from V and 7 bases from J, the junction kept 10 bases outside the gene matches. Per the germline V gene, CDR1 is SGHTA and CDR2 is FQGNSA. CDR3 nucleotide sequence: TGTGCCAGCATGGACAGGGGCATATTAGGTGAAAAACTGTTTTTT. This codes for CASMDRGILGEKLFF.

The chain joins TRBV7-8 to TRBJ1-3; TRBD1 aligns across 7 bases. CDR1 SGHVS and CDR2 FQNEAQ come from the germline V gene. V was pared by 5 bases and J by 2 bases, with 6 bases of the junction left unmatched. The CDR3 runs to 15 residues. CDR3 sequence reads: CASSNRDRAGNTIYF. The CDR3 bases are TGTGCCAGCAGCAACCGGGACAGAGCTGGAAACACCATATATTTT.

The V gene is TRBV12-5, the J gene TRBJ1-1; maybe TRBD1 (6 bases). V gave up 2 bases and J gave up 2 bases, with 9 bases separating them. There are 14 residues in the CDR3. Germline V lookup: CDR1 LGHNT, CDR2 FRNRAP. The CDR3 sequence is CASGLRTANTEAFF. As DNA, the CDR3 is TGTGCTAGTGGTTTGCGGACAGCCAACACTGAAGCTTTCTTT.

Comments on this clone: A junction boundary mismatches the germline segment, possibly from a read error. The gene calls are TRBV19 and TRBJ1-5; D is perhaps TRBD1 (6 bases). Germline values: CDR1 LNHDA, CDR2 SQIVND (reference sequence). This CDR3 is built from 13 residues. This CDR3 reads CAGGDLGGQPQHF. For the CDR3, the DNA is TGCGCGGGGGGCGATTTAGGAGGTCAGCCCCAGCATTTT.